This TCR beta chain is from a study of blood T cell repertoires in COVID-19. Assay used: immunoSEQ multiplex PCR; TCRdb lists only in-frame clones, some missing. The repertoire holds about 330,000 clones, 88% seen once, with 4% in the top ten. V lost 8 bases and J lost 6; bases outside the gene matches: 5. The CDR3 extends over 13 amino acids. CDR1 is SGHTA and CDR2 is FQGNSA in the germline V gene. V usage is TRBV7-2 and J usage is TRBJ1-5, with 9 positions matching TRBD1. The sample consisted of peripheral blood. The receptor was derived from a woman aged 45-59 years with active or convalescent COVID-19. For the CDR3, the DNA is TGTGCCAGCTCACAGGGGGCGAGTCAGCCCCAGCATTTT. It yields the protein CASSQGASQPQHF.